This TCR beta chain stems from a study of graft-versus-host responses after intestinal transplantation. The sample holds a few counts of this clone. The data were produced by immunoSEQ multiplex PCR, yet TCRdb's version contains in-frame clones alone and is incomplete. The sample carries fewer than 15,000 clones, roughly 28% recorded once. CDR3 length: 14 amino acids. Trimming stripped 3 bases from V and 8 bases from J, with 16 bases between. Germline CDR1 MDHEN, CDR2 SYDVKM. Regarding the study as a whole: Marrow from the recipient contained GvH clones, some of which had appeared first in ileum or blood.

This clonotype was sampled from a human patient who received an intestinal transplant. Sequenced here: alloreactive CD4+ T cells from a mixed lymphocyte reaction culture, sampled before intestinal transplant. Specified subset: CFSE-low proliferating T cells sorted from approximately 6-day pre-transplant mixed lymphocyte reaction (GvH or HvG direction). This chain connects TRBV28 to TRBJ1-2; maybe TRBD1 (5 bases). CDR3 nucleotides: TGTGCCAGCAGTTTTCGGTGGGGGTTGAGCGGCTACACCTTC. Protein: CASSFRWGLSGYTF.